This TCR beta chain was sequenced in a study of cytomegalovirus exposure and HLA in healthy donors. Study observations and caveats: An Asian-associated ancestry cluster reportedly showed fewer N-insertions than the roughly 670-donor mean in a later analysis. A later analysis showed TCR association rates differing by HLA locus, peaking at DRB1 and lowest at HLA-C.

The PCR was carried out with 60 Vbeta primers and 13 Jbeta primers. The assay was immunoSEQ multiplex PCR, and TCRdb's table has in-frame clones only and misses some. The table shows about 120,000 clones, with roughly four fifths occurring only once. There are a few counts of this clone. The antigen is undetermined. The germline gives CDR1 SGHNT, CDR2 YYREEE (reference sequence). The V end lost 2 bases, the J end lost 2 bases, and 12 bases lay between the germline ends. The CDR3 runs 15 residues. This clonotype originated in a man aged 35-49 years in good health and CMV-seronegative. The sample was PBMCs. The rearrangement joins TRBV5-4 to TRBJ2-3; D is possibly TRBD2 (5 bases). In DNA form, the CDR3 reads TGTGCCAGCAGCTTTTCCCCTAGCTCCACAGATACGCAGTATTTT. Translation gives CASSFSPSSTDTQYF.